The following is a T cell receptor beta chain sequence with its context. Its matching antigen is unknown. It was with a sample-barcoded 5' primer and a J-beta primer mix that a second PCR of roughly 6 to 12 cycles was run. TCRdb analysed the 5' RACE reads with MiXCR anew, one entry per CDR3 protein. The table lists hundreds of thousands of distinct CDR3 sequences, under 25% of them singletons. Sample donors were healthy Caucasian individuals that came from Russia, aged roughly 6 to 100. The trim removed 1 base at V and 4 bases at J, leaving 2 bases unmatched. The CDR3 consists of 14 residues. Germline V lookup: CDR1 SEHNR, CDR2 FQNEAQ (reference sequence). The sample belongs to a study of blood T cells in healthy people across ages. Broader study findings: Age showed a roughly linear inverse relationship with TCR beta diversity per million T cells. Greater diversity and more naive CD4+ cells were seen in long-lived donors than in aged donors. Changes seen in expanded clonotypes were possibly confounded by donor CMV status left unknown.

The chain recombines TRBV7-9 with TRBJ2-7; the match to TRBD1 covers 9 bases. Sequenced material: blood. The clonotype comes from a man between 65 and 79 years old in good health. CDR3: CASSLDDRGYEQYF. The CDR3 DNA reads TGTGCCAGCAGCTTAGATGACAGGGGGTACGAGCAGTACTTC.